These 28 T cell receptor beta chains share one sample of origin, sequenced in a study of regulatory T cells in long-lasting Graves disease. Time point denoted: newly diagnosed GD, antithyroid drugs for less than 3 months. PBMC-derived RNA was used for the TCR library. Through Arm-PCR of CDR3 regions and iRepertoire HTBI primers, TCR beta libraries were built. TCRdb reprocessed the multiplex PCR reads via MiXCR and lists one record per CDR3 protein. This sample has roughly 440,000 distinct CDR3 sequences, with about 17% found just once. In addition, the sample was reused for a study of T cells in Graves' hyperthyroidism and ophthalmopathy.

Sequences were derived from peripheral blood mononuclear cells (PBMCs), sampled at new diagnosis, from a patient treated with antithyroid drugs. The receptors stem from a woman aged 18-35 years with Graves disease.

In this sample, this clonotype turned up many times. The chain uses TRBV6-1 and TRBJ2-6; no clear D gene. V lost 6 bases, J lost 0 bases, and 9 bases lay in between. Looked up from germline, CDR1 is MNHNS and CDR2 is SASEGT. The length of the CDR3 is 15 residues. The DNA for the CDR3 is TGTGCCAGCAGAGCTCCAGGCTCTGGGGCCAACGTCCTGACTTTC. Residues: CASRAPGSGANVLTF.

Ten or more counts support this clonotype. V usage is TRBV12-3 or TRBV12-4 and J usage is TRBJ1-2; perhaps TRBD1 as D (6 bases). The germline V and J ends were trimmed by 5 bases and 5 bases, with 18 bases remaining between them. This CDR3 has 15 residues. The CDR3 spells CASSTSGTQGYGYTF. As DNA, the CDR3 is TGTGCCAGCAGTACCTCCGGGACACAGGGATATGGCTACACCTTC.

The chain joins TRBV29-1 to TRBJ1-3; 7 bases map to TRBD1. The J segment lost 4 bases and the V segment lost 4 bases, leaving 7 bases of the junction unmatched. Germline CDR1 SQVTM, CDR2 ANQGSEA. The CDR3 length is 14 residues. The CDR3 sequence is CSVGMGQLGNTIYF. As DNA, the CDR3 is TGCAGCGTTGGTATGGGACAGCTGGGAAACACCATATATTTT.

This clonotype has more than one count but fewer than ten. A much larger clone differs from this one at a single base, so this may be a read error. The chain employs TRBV2 and TRBJ1-1; no clear D. CDR1 and CDR2 from the germline V gene are SNHLY and FYNNEI. The CDR3 has 14 amino acids. The CDR3 nucleotides read TGTGCCGGCAGCGCCCTACGCAGTAACACTGAAGCTTTCTTT. This gives the protein CAGSALRSNTEAFF.

This clonotype has only a few counts. The chain links TRBV14 to TRBJ2-1, with D possibly called TRBD1 or TRBD2 (7 bases each). Between the trimmed V and J ends, which lost 1 base and 2 bases, there was a span of 15 bases. CDR1 is SGHDN and CDR2 is FVKESK in the germline V gene. CDR3 size: 17 residues. CDR3 residues: CASSQVRGGLTYNEQFF. CDR3 in DNA: TGTGCCAGCAGCCAAGTCAGGGGGGGTCTTACCTACAATGAGCAGTTCTTC.

At least ten counts were recorded for this clonotype. The chain employs TRBV20-1 and TRBJ1-3; D remains ambiguous. V lost 3 bases and J 4 bases, leaving 13 bases between the germline ends. This CDR3 is 14 amino acids long. Per the germline V gene, CDR1 is DFQATT and CDR2 is SNEGSKA (reference sequence). The chain's CDR3 is CSASGGGGGNTIYF. DNA of the CDR3: TGCAGTGCTAGTGGAGGCGGTGGCGGAAACACCATATATTTT.

V usage is TRBV6-1 and J usage is TRBJ1-6; D is unclear. The CDR3 covers 16 residues. V dropped 2 bases and J dropped 4 bases, with 12 bases sitting between them. Germline CDR1 is MNHNS and CDR2 is SASEGT. The CDR3 bases are TGTGCCAGCAGTGAAAGGCAGATCCTTTATAATTCACCCCTCCACTTT. It is translated as CASSERQILYNSPLHF.

Comments on this clonotype: One base away lies a much larger clone, so this may be a sequencing read error. The rearrangement uses TRBV5-4 and TRBJ2-6; the D is unclear. Germline V gene lookup returns CDR1 SGHNT and CDR2 YYREEE (reference sequence). This CDR3 region has 15 residues. The V end was cut by 6 bases, the J end by 0 bases, with 10 bases between. This CDR3 reads CASIVASSGANVLTF. As DNA, the CDR3 is TGTGCCAGCATCGTTGCAAGCTCTGGGGCCAACGTCCTGACTTTC.

Concerning this clonotype: This may be a read error: a much more frequent sequence differs by one nucleotide. This chain connects TRBV28 to TRBJ2-3; D gene ambiguous. The assigned J gene may be wrong: the sequence end matches TRBJ2-5 better. CDR1 is MDHEN, CDR2 SYDVKM, per germline. The CDR3 extends over 12 amino acids. CDR3 amino acids: CASSLWRETQYF. The CDR3 DNA reads as TGTGCCAGCAGTTTATGGCGAGAGACCCAGTACTTC.

The sample holds many counts of this clonotype. The rearrangement links TRBV6-5 to TRBJ2-1; no definite D call. The V end was cut by 0 bases, the J end by 7 bases, with 10 bases between. CDR1 MNHEY and CDR2 SVGAGI come from the germline V gene. CDR3 size: 14 residues. The CDR3 region is CASSYSIVGNEQFF. DNA for the CDR3: TGTGCCAGCAGTTACTCGATAGTAGGAAATGAGCAGTTCTTC.

In its sample, this clonotype was seen many times. CDR3 in DNA: TGCAGCGTTGGACCGGAACCATCTCCCACAGATACGCAGTATTTT. Translating gives CSVGPEPSPTDTQYF. The chain employs TRBV29-1 and TRBJ2-3; D not resolved. V shed 4 bases and J shed 2 bases, with 16 bases lying between them. This CDR3 spans 15 amino acids. Germline CDR1 reads SQVTM; CDR2 reads ANQGSEA.

The chain links TRBV29-1 to TRBJ2-1, with 8 bases identical to TRBD2. The closer fit of TRBJ2-5 to the DNA end suggests the J call may be wrong. The CDR3 is 13 residues long. Germline V CDR1 and CDR2: SQVTM, ANQGSEA. CDR3 sequence: CSVATRLAETQYF. CDR3 sequence (DNA): TGCAGCGTTGCCACCCGACTAGCGGAGACCCAGTACTTC.

This clonotype was recorded a few times. The J gene is TRBJ2-2, the V gene TRBV5-1; D unclear. The V and J ends lost 0 bases and 4 bases respectively, with 13 bases between them. The germline gives CDR1 SGHRS, CDR2 YFSETQ. CDR3 length: 16 amino acids. Here the CDR3 reads CASSLAKGSSTGELFF. The CDR3 coding sequence is TGCGCCAGCAGCTTGGCCAAGGGCTCGAGCACCGGGGAGCTGTTTTTT.

This clonotype came up many times. The rearrangement links TRBV6-5 to TRBJ2-3; D not certain. The CDR3 is made up of 14 amino acids. V was trimmed by 2 bases and J by 1 base, leaving 7 bases between them. Germline V CDR1 and CDR2: MNHEY, SVGAGI. The CDR3 loop is CASSYQRRTDTQYF. The CDR3 DNA sequence: TGTGCCAGCAGTTACCAGCGCCGCACAGATACGCAGTATTTT.

At least ten counts were recorded for this clonotype. The chain uses TRBV28 and TRBJ2-7; D possibly uses TRBD1 or TRBD2 (5 bases each). V was cut by 7 bases and J by 3 bases, with 16 bases left in between. The CDR3 has 14 amino acids. Germline V lookup: CDR1 MDHEN, CDR2 SYDVKM. The CDR3 here is CASTTYGTSYEQYF. CDR3 bases: TGTGCCAGCACCACCTACGGGACCAGCTACGAGCAGTACTTC.

This clonotype was recorded at least ten times. CDR3 bases: TGCGCCAGCAGCCAAACGGAGACGTACCAAGAGACCCAGTACTTC. Amino acids: CASSQTETYQETQYF. The chain links TRBV4-1 to TRBJ2-5; D ambiguous. CDR3 length: 15 residues. Trimming pared 2 bases from V and 0 bases from J, leaving 10 bases between. CDR1 is MGHRA, CDR2 YSYEKL, per germline.

This clonotype was recorded a few times. The rearrangement uses TRBV28 and TRBJ2-2; 8 bases match TRBD2. Germline CDR1 and CDR2: MDHEN and SYDVKM. This CDR3 region has 19 residues. Trimming removed 4 bases from V and 10 bases from J; junction bases left unmatched: 23. CDR3 bases: TGTGCCAGCAGTTCGCCCTTGGGGGGCGGGAGGTCTGGTGTCGCGGAGCTGTTTTTT. This gives the protein CASSSPLGGGRSGVAELFF.

The chain is built from TRBV2 and TRBJ1-1; D possibly corresponds to TRBD1 (5 bases). Trimming cost V 5 bases and J 0 bases, with 10 bases left between them. The CDR3 loop spans 14 amino acids. Germline-derived CDR1 and CDR2 are SNHLY and FYNNEI. Here the CDR3 DNA reads TGTGCCAGCAGTTGGCTGACAGTGAACACTGAAGCTTTCTTT. It is translated as CASSWLTVNTEAFF.

This clonotype has just a few counts. The rearrangement uses TRBV24-1 and TRBJ2-1, with D possibly being TRBD1 or TRBD2 (5 bases each). The CDR3 length is 14 residues. Trimming shortened V by 0 bases and J by 5 bases, and 7 bases separated the two germline ends. Germline V gene sequence: CDR1 KGHDR, CDR2 SFDVKD. CDR3 nucleotide sequence: TGTGCCACCAGTGATTTGCGGGACGACAATGAGCAGTTCTTC. Protein sequence: CATSDLRDDNEQFF.

In its sample, this clonotype was seen many times. The chain employs TRBV6-1 and TRBJ1-5, with D perhaps matching TRBD1 (6 bases). Looked up from germline, CDR1 is MNHNS and CDR2 is SASEGT. With 6 bases removed from V and 5 bases from J, the gap between germline ends came to 17 bases. The CDR3 sequence is 15 residues long. CDR3 coding DNA: TGTGCCAGCAGCCCCGTGGGGGGGGCGTATCAGCCCCAGCATTTT. It translates to CASSPVGGAYQPQHF.

This chain links TRBV7-2 with TRBJ2-1; 9 bases are a match to TRBD2. The CDR3 runs to 14 residues. Germline CDR1 SGHTA, CDR2 FQGNSA. V dropped 9 bases and J dropped 4; count of bases not matched to a gene: 7. The chain's CDR3 is CASRLAGTYNEQFF. The CDR3 DNA follows: TGTGCCAGTAGGCTAGCGGGAACGTACAATGAGCAGTTCTTC.

This clonotype was seen ten or more times. The chain employs TRBV7-6 and TRBJ2-5; 9 nucleotides match TRBD1. Germline assignment: CDR1 SGHVS and CDR2 FNYEAQ. Trimming removed 5 bases from V and 9 bases from J; junction bases left unmatched: 10. The CDR3 spans 14 residues. The CDR3 sequence: CASSAIGTGKAQYF. The CDR3 bases are TGTGCCAGCAGCGCCATCGGGACAGGGAAGGCCCAGTACTTC.

The chain joins TRBV5-1 to TRBJ2-1; weak D call: TRBD1 (7 bases). The germline V and J ends were trimmed by 0 bases and 2 bases, with 9 bases remaining between them. In germline, CDR1 is SGHRS, CDR2 YFSETQ. The CDR3 loop spans 15 amino acids. The CDR3 DNA reads TGCGCCAGCAGCTTGGCCAGGGGGGCCTACAATGAGCAGTTCTTC. Protein product: CASSLARGAYNEQFF. The full variable domain, in which reference TRBV5-1 and TRBJ2-1 provide the parts outside the CDR3, is KAGVTQTPRYLIKTRGQQVTLSCSPISGHRSVSWYQQTPGQGLQFLFEYFSETQRNKGNFPGRFSGRQFSNSRSEMNVSTLELGDSALYLCASSLARGAYNEQFFGPGTRLTVL.

The chain combines TRBV6-1 with TRBJ1-3; no definite D call. CDR3 length: 16 residues. Germline V gene lookup returns CDR1 MNHNS and CDR2 SASEGT. The V gene lost 7 bases and the J gene lost 0 bases, with 16 bases spanning the gap. The CDR3 loop is CASIKSGFRSGNTIYF. CDR3 DNA: TGTGCCAGCATCAAATCCGGCTTCCGCTCTGGAAACACCATATATTTT.

The chain has TRBV2 and TRBJ1-2; D possibly corresponds to TRBD1 (5 bases). The CDR3 consists of 15 residues. Germline V gene data show CDR1 as SNHLY and CDR2 as FYNNEI. Deletions cut 6 bases from V and 2 bases from J, with 16 bases between. The CDR3 bases are TGTGCCAGCAGAATGGTCGAGGAGGGGAACTATGGCTACACCTTC. Its protein is CASRMVEEGNYGYTF.

Comments on this clonotype: Just one base apart from a much larger clone, this may be a read error. V gene TRBV20-1 combines with J gene TRBJ2-1; 13 nucleotides line up with TRBD2. The junction had 12 bases not matched to a gene; V was cut back by 6 bases and J by 10 bases. This CDR3 region has 15 residues. The V gene's germline CDR1 is DFQATT and CDR2 SNEGSKA (reference sequence). As DNA, the CDR3 is TGCAGTGCCCCAGGACTAGCGGGAGTTTTGGGCGAGCAGTTCTTC. This encodes CSAPGLAGVLGEQFF.

This clonotype was counted a few times. The V and J genes are TRBV9 and TRBJ2-7; 12 bases match TRBD1. This CDR3 has 16 amino acids. The V segment lost 4 bases and the J segment 1 base; nucleotides outside the gene matches: 6. Germline-derived CDR1 and CDR2 are SGDLS and YYNGEE. The CDR3 sequence: CASSLGQGAASYEQYF. CDR3 DNA sequence: TGTGCCAGCAGCCTGGGACAGGGGGCCGCTTCCTACGAGCAGTACTTC.

This clonotype was found many times. For the CDR3, the DNA is TGTGCCAGCAGTTTATTTCTAGCGGGAGTCAAAGAGACCCAGTACTTC. It encodes CASSLFLAGVKETQYF. The rearrangement links TRBV28 to TRBJ2-5, with 10 bases lining up with TRBD2. The germline CDR1 and CDR2 sequences are MDHEN and SYDVKM. V shed 1 base, J shed 3 bases, and the junction held 5 bases outside the gene matches. CDR3 length: 16 amino acids.